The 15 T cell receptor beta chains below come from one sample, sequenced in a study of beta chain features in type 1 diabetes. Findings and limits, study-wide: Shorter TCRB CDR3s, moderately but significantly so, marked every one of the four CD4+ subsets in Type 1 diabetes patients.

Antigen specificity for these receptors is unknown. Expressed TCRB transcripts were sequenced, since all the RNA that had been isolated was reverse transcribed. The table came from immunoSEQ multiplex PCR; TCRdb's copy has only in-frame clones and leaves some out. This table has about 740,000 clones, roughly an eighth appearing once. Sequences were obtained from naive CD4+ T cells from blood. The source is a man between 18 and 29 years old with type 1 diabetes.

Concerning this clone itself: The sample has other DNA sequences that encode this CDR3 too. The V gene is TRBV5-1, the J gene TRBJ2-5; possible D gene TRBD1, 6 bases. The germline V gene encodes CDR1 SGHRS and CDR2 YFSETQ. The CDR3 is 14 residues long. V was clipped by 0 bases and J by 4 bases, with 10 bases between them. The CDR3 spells CASSLEQGGETQYF. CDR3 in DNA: TGCGCCAGCAGCTTGGAACAGGGCGGAGAGACCCAGTACTTC.

DNA of the CDR3: TGTGCCTGGACTCCTGGGCGGGGGGCCGCAGATACGCAGTATTTT. It codes for CAWTPGRGAADTQYF. The rearrangement joins TRBV30 to TRBJ2-3, with 8 bases identical to TRBD2. The CDR3 spans 15 residues. Per germline, CDR1 GTSNPN and CDR2 SVGIG (reference sequence). Germline trimming cut 4 bases from V and 4 bases from J; bases unmatched to any gene: 10.

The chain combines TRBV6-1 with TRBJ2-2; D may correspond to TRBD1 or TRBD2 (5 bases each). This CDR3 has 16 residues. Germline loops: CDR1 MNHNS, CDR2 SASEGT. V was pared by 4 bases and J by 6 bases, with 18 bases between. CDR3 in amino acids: CASSGSGAPTPGELFF. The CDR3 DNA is TGTGCCAGCAGTGGCTCCGGGGCACCCACCCCCGGGGAGCTGTTTTTT.

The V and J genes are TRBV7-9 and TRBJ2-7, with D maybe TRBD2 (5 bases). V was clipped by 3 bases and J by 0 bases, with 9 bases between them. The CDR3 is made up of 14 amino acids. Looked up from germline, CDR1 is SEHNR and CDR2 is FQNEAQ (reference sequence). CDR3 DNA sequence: TGTGCCAGCAGCTTGATCGGGGACTCCTACGAGCAGTACTTC. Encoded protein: CASSLIGDSYEQYF.

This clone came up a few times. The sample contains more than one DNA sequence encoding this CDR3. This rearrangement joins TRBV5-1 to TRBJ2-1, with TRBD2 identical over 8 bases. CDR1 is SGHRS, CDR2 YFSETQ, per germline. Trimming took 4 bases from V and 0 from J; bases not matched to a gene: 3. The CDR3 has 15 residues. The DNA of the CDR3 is TGCGCCAGCAGCGTGGGGACTAGCTCCTACAATGAGCAGTTCTTC. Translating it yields CASSVGTSSYNEQFF.

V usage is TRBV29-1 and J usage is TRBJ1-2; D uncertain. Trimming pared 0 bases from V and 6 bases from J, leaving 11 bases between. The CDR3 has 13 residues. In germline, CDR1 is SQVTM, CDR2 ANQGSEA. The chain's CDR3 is CSVEDHSLNGYTF. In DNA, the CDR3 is TGCAGCGTTGAAGATCACAGCCTCAATGGCTACACCTTC.

This CDR3 reads CASRTANQPQHF. The DNA of the CDR3 is TGTGCCAGCAGAACGGCGAATCAGCCCCAGCATTTT. The V and J genes are TRBV27 and TRBJ1-5; D remains unclear. The CDR3 has 12 residues. The germline V and J ends were trimmed by 6 bases and 4 bases, with 7 bases remaining between them. The germline V gene encodes CDR1 MNHEY and CDR2 SMNVEV (reference sequence).

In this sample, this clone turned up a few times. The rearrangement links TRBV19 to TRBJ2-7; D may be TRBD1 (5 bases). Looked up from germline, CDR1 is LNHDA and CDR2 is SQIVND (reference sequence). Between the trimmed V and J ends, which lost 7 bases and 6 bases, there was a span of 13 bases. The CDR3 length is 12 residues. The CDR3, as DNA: TGTGCCAGTAATTTGCAGGGTGGCGAGCAGTACTTC. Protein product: CASNLQGGEQYF.

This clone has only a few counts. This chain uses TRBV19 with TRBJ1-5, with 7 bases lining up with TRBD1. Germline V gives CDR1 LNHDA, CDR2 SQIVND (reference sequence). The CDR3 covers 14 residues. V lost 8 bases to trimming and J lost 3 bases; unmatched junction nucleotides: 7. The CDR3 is CASSWDSNNQPQHF. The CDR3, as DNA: TGTGCCAGTTCTTGGGACAGCAACAATCAGCCCCAGCATTTT.

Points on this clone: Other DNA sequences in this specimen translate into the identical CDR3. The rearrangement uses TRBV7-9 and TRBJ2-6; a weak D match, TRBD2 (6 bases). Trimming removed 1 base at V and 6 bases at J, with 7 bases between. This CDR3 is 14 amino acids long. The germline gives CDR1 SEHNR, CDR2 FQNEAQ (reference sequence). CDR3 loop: CASSLGGVANVLTF. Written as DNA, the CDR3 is TGTGCCAGCAGCTTAGGGGGGGTGGCCAACGTCCTGACTTTC.

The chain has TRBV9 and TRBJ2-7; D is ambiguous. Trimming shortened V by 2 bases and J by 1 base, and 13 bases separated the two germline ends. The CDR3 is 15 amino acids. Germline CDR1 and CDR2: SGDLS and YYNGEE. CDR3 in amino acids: CASSVFGDASYEQYF. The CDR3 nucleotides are TGTGCCAGCAGCGTGTTTGGGGATGCGTCCTACGAGCAGTACTTC.

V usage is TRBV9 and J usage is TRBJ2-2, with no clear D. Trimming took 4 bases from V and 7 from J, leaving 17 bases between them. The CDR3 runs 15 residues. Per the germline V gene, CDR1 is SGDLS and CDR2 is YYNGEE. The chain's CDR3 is CASSPLLGTNGELFF. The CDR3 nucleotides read TGTGCCAGCAGCCCTCTGTTGGGTACGAACGGGGAGCTGTTTTTT.

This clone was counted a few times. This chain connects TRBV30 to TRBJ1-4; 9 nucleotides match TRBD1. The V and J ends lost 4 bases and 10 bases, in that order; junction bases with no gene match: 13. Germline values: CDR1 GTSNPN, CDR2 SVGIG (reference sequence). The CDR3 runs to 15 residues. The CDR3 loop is CAWTGTGGQGPKLFF. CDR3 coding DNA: TGTGCCTGGACCGGAACAGGGGGCCAAGGACCAAAACTGTTTTTT.

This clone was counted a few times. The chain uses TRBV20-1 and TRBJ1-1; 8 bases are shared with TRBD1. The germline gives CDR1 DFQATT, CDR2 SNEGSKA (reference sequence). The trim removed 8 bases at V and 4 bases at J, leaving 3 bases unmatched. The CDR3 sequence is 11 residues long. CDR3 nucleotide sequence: TGCAGTCGGACAGGGAGCACTGAAGCTTTCTTT. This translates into CSRTGSTEAFF.

Here the CDR3 reads CASSVVAGGVQFF. In nucleotides, the CDR3 is TGTGCCAGCAGTGTGGTAGCGGGGGGTGTGCAGTTCTTC. The rearrangement joins TRBV2 to TRBJ2-1; 10 bases are a match to TRBD2. Germline lookup yields CDR1 SNHLY and CDR2 FYNNEI. CDR3 size: 13 residues. V lost 4 bases, J lost 12 bases, and 6 bases stayed unmatched.